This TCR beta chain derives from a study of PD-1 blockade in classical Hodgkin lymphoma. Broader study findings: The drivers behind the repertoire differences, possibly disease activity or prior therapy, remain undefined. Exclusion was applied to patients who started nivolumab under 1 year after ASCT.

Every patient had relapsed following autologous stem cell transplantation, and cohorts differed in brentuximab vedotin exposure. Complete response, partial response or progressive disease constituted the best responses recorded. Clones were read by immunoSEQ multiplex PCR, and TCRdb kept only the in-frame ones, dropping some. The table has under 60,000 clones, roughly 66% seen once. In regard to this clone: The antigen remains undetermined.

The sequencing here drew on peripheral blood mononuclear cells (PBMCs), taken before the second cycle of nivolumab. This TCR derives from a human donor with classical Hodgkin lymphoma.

CDR3: CASSSRGAGPDEQYF. CDR3 sequence (DNA): TGTGCCAGCAGTTCCCGGGGGGCGGGCCCGGACGAGCAGTACTTC. V and J are TRBV6-5 and TRBJ2-7; weak D call: TRBD2 (7 bases). The CDR3 is 15 amino acids. Looked up from germline, CDR1 is MNHEY and CDR2 is SVGAGI. Trimming took off 4 bases at V and 5 bases at J, with 18 bases between the two ends.